One sample yielded the 5 T cell receptor beta chains listed below, sequenced in a study of blood T cell repertoires in COVID-19. Profiling relied on immunoSEQ multiplex PCR, and the TCRdb table lists in-frame clones only, not all of them. The sample contains 55,000 to 75,000 clones, approximately 86% of which appear only once. What was sequenced was peripheral blood. Receptor source: a man aged 45-60 years with active COVID-19.

The chain recombines TRBV7-2 with TRBJ2-5, with 10 bases identical to TRBD1. This CDR3 is 15 amino acids long. J was trimmed by 4 bases and V by 4 bases; bases with no gene match: 6. Germline loops: CDR1 SGHTA, CDR2 FQGNSA. CDR3 region: CASSSRQGASETQYF. For the CDR3, the DNA is TGTGCCAGCAGCTCCAGACAGGGGGCATCAGAGACCCAGTACTTC.

The CDR3: CTSSNGGARDEQFF. The CDR3 DNA reads TGCACCAGCAGCAACGGGGGGGCGAGGGATGAGCAGTTCTTC. The V gene is TRBV1, the J gene TRBJ2-1; the table's D call, TRBD2, was not checked against the DNA. TRBV1 is described as a pseudogene. The CDR3 loop spans 14 amino acids.

This clone was recorded once. V and J are TRBV6-2 or TRBV6-3 and TRBJ1-1; the D gene is possibly TRBD1 (6 bases). The germline CDR1 and CDR2 sequences are MNHEY and SVGEGT. The germline V and J ends were trimmed by 6 bases and 5 bases, with 13 bases remaining between them. This CDR3 is built from 13 residues. The CDR3 DNA follows: TGTGCCAGCAGCATGGCAGGGGTTACTGAAGCTTTCTTT. Translation: CASSMAGVTEAFF.

The gene calls are TRBV27 and TRBJ1-4; weak D call: TRBD1 (5 bases). The CDR3 consists of 14 residues. The V and J ends lost 6 bases and 7 bases respectively, with 15 bases between them. Germline V gene data show CDR1 as MNHEY and CDR2 as SMNVEV (reference sequence). The DNA for the CDR3 is TGTGCCAGCAGGCCCCAGGGAACAACTGAAAAACTGTTTTTT. This codes for CASRPQGTTEKLFF.

The V call is TRBV2, the J call TRBJ1-6; D is undetermined. This CDR3 spans 13 amino acids. Per germline, CDR1 SNHLY and CDR2 FYNNEI. Trimming cost V 6 bases and J 10 bases, with 13 bases left between them. The CDR3 sequence: CASRVFGESPLHF. CDR3 coding DNA: TGTGCCAGCAGGGTCTTCGGGGAATCACCCCTCCACTTT.